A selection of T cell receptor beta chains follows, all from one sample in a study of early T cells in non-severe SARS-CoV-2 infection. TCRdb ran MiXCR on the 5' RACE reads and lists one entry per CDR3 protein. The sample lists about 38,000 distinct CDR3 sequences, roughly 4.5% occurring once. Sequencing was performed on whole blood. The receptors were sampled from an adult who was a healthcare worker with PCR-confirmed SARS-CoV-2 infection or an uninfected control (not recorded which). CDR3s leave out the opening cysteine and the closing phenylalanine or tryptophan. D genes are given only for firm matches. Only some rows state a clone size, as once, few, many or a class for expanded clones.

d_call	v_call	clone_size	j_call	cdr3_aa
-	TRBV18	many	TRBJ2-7	ASSPDISYEQY
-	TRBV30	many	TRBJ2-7	AWRADRSYEQY
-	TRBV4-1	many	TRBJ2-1	ASSHPPQGDNEQF
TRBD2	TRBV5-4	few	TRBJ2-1	ASSLAGAPSYNEQF
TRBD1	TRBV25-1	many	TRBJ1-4	ASSPADRVEKLF
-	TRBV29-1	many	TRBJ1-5	SAGGPVGQPQH
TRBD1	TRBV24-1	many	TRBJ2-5	ATSERQGRETQY
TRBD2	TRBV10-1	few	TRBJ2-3	ASSGGTGDTQY
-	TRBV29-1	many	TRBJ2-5	SVEVEEASYQETQY
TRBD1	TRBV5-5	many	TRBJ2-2	ASSPVTGGSGELF
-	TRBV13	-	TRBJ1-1	ASSSPPPGNTEAF
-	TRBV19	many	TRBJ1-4	ASSAAGVGEKLF
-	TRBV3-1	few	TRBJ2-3	ASSQRQDSTDTQY
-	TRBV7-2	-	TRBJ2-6	ASSPRTGANVLT
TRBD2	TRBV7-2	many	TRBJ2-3	ASSLALGGGVRDTQY
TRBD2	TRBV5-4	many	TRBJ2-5	ASSWTSGGQETQY
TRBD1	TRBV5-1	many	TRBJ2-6	ATPRGPGANVLT
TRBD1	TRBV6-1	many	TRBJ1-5	ASSITGGGQPQH
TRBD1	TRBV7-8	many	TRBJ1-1	ASKLGGPNTEAF
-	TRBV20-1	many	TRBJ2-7	SVTKGWGGEQY
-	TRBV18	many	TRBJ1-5	ASSPSVSDQPQH
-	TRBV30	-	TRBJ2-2	AWRTGLNTGELF
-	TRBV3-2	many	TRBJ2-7	ASSQGVDAYEQY
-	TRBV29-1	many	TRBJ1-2	SVAPFDRDT